A selection of T cell receptor beta chains follows, all from one sample in a study of T cells expressing NK-cell markers. TCRdb reprocessed the 5' RACE reads and reports one entry per CDR3 protein, with no DNA. Its clone listing holds about 180,000 distinct CDR3 sequences. Sequencing was carried out using blood T cells: a sorted CD56 or NKG2C T cell subset, CD4+ or CD8+ T cells, or bulk PBMC T cells (not recorded which). The receptors were sampled from a woman aged 18 to 75 in good health. Both conserved end residues are part of each CDR3.

V: TRBV5-1; J: TRBJ2-7; CDR3: CASSLGDRSDEQYF
V: TRBV5-1; J: TRBJ2-3; CDR3: CASSLDVFSDTQYF
V: TRBV3-1; J: TRBJ1-1; CDR3: CASSQYGGNTEAFF
V: TRBV12-3/TRBV12-4; J: TRBJ2-2; CDR3: CASSYDGGELFF
V: TRBV4-2; J: TRBJ1-4; CDR3: CASSPERGQVKLFF
V: TRBV2; J: TRBJ1-2; CDR3: CASSEDLGYTF
V: TRBV20-1; J: TRBJ2-3; CDR3: CSAFFPRTDTQYF
V: TRBV7-2; J: TRBJ1-1; CDR3: CASSLIGLGNTEAFF
V: TRBV6-1; J: TRBJ2-7; CDR3: CASRPRLAARSHEQYF
V: TRBV27; J: TRBJ2-1; CDR3: CASSPGTSGGTHFF
V: TRBV18; J: TRBJ2-4; CDR3: CASSLRDRGLAKNIQYF
V: TRBV4-1; J: TRBJ2-7; CDR3: CASSQEDRDFHEQYF
V: TRBV5-1; J: TRBJ1-1; CDR3: CASSRQGGLNTEAFF
V: TRBV10-3; J: TRBJ2-7; CDR3: CAISEAGDSYEQYF
V: TRBV20-1; J: TRBJ1-3; CDR3: CSAREGNTIYF
V: TRBV3-1; J: TRBJ1-1; CDR3: CASSQAQSNTEAFF
V: TRBV20-1; J: TRBJ1-1; CDR3: CSANRQVGSTEAFF
V: TRBV9; J: TRBJ2-7; CDR3: CASSVEGESLEQYF
V: TRBV5-1; J: TRBJ2-3; CDR3: CASSLVLAGAGTDTQYF
V: TRBV9; J: TRBJ2-2; CDR3: CASSFGLAGVELFF
V: TRBV5-5; J: TRBJ2-5; CDR3: CASSFTGGAGETQYF
V: TRBV2; J: TRBJ1-6; CDR3: CASSVPGQGGSPLHF
V: TRBV5-6; J: TRBJ2-2; CDR3: CASSFDRNTGELFF
V: TRBV5-1; J: TRBJ2-5; CDR3: CASSHRRTSGQETQYF
V: TRBV28; J: TRBJ2-7; CDR3: CASRFRVYPYEQYF
V: TRBV21-1; J: TRBJ2-7; CDR3: CASSKPGGSLSYEQYF
V: TRBV15; J: TRBJ2-2; CDR3: CATTSGANTGELFF
V: TRBV29-1; J: TRBJ2-5; CDR3: CSVEDWGLRETQYF
V: TRBV20-1; J: TRBJ2-1; CDR3: CSARTLDSYNEQFF
V: TRBV4-2; J: TRBJ1-4; CDR3: CASSQESPRATNEKLFF
V: TRBV2; J: TRBJ1-1; CDR3: CASTSLQGGSTEAFF
V: TRBV9; J: TRBJ2-7; CDR3: CASSEMAGGSYEQYF
V: TRBV7-3; J: TRBJ1-1; CDR3: CASSPDLRRNTEAFF
V: TRBV2; J: TRBJ1-2; CDR3: CASSLEGGSYTF
V: TRBV7-2; J: TRBJ2-4; CDR3: CASSLGLQENIQYF
V: TRBV7-2; J: TRBJ2-2; CDR3: CASSPKGRGHGELFF
V: TRBV28; J: TRBJ2-3; CDR3: CASIGEADTQYF
V: TRBV14; J: TRBJ2-1; CDR3: CASSQGYPYNEQFF
V: TRBV11-2; J: TRBJ1-1; CDR3: CASRLNTEAFF
V: TRBV20-1; J: TRBJ1-1; CDR3: CSADSLGIVDTEAFF
V: TRBV29-1; J: TRBJ2-1; CDR3: CSVHRDRGWYEQFF
V: TRBV7-3; J: TRBJ2-7; CDR3: CASSPGRSSGGYEQYF
V: TRBV29-1; J: TRBJ1-3; CDR3: CSARAISGNTIYF
V: TRBV12-3/TRBV12-4; J: TRBJ2-3; CDR3: CASLRLAGGLDTQYF
V: TRBV5-1; J: TRBJ1-2; CDR3: CASSSGTGHLGYTF